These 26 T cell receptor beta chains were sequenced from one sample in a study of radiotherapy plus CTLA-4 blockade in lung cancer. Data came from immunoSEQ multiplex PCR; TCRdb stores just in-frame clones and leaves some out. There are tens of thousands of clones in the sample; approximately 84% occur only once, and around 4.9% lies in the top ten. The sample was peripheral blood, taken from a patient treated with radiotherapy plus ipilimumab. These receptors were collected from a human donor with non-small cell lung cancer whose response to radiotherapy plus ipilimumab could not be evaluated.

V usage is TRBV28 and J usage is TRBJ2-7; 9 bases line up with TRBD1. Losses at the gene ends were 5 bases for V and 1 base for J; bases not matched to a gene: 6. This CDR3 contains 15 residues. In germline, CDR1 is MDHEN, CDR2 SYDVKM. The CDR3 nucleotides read TGTGCCAGCAGTGTCGACGGGACAGGGTCCTACGAGCAGTACTTC. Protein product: CASSVDGTGSYEQYF.

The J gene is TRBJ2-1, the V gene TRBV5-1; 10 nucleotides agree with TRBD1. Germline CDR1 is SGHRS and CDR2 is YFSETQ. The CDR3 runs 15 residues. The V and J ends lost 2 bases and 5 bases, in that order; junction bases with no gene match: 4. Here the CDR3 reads CASSLRQGADNEQFF. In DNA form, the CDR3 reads TGCGCCAGCAGCTTAAGACAGGGGGCTGACAATGAGCAGTTCTTC.

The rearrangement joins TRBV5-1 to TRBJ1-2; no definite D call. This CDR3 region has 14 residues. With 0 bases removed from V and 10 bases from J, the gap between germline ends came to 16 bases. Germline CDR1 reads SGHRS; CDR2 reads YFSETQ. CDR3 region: CASSLGLRTGIYTF. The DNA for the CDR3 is TGCGCCAGCAGCTTGGGTTTGCGGACCGGGATCTACACCTTC.

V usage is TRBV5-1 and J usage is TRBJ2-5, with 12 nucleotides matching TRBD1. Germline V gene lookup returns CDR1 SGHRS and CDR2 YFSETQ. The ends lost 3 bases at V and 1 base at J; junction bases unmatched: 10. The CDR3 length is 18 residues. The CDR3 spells CASSSGTGGGWSQETQYF. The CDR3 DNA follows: TGCGCCAGCAGCTCCGGGACAGGGGGCGGTTGGAGCCAAGAGACCCAGTACTTC.

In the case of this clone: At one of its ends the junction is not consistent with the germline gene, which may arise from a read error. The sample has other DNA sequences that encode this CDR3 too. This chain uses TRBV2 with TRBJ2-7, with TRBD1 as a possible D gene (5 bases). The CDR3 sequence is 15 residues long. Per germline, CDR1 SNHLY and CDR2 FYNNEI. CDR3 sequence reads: CASSEGTLPSYEQYF. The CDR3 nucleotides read TGTGCCAGCAGTGAAGGGACACTTCCTTCCTATGAGCAGTACTTC.

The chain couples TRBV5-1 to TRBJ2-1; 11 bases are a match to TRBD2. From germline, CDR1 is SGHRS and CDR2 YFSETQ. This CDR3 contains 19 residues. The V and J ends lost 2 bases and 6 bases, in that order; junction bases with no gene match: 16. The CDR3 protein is CASSLWLAGGSLRGNEQFF. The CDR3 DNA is TGCGCCAGCAGCTTATGGCTAGCGGGAGGATCCCTCCGGGGCAATGAGCAGTTCTTC. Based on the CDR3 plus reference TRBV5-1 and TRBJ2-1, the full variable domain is KAGVTQTPRYLIKTRGQQVTLSCSPISGHRSVSWYQQTPGQGLQFLFEYFSETQRNKGNFPGRFSGRQFSNSRSEMNVSTLELGDSALYLCASSLWLAGGSLRGNEQFFGPGTRLTVL.

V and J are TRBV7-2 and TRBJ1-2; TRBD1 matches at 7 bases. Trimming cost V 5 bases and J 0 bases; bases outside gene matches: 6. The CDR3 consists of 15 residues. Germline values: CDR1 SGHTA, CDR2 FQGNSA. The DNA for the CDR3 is TGTGCCAGCAGCGAATCCGGGACAGCTAACTATGGCTACACCTTC. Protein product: CASSESGTANYGYTF. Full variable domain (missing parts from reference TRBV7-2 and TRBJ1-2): GAGVSQSPSNKVTEKGKDVELRCDPISGHTALYWYRQSLGQGLEFLIYFQGNSAPDKSGLPSDRFSAERTGGSVSTLTIQRTQQEDSAVYLCASSESGTANYGYTFGSGTRLTVV.

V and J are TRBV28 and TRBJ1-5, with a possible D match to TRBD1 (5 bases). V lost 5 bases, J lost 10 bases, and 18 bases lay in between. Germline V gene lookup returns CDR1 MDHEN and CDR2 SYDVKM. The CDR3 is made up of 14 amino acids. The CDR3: CASSPRQTLAPQHF. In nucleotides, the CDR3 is TGTGCCAGCAGTCCGAGACAGACCCTCGCCCCCCAGCATTTT.

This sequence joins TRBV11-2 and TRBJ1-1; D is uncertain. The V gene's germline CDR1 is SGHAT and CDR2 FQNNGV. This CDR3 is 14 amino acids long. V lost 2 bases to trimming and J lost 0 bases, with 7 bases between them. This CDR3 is CASSLSRVNTEAFF. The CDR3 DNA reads TGTGCCAGCAGCTTATCACGGGTGAACACTGAAGCTTTCTTT.

CDR3 loop: CASSLTEGYTEAFF. The CDR3 bases are TGTGCCAGCAGCTTGACAGAAGGGTACACTGAAGCTTTCTTT. The J gene is TRBJ1-1, the V gene TRBV7-8, with a tentative D call TRBD1 (5 bases). The germline CDR1 and CDR2 sequences are SGHVS and FQNEAQ. The CDR3 runs to 14 residues. With 3 bases removed from V and 3 bases from J, the gap between germline ends came to 11 bases.

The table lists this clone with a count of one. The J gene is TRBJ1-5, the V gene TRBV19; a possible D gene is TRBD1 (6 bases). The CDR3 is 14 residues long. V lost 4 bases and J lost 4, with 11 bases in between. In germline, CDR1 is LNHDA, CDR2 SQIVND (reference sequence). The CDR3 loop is CASSTGQGNQPQHF. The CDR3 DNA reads TGTGCCAGTAGTACAGGGCAGGGGAATCAGCCCCAGCATTTT.

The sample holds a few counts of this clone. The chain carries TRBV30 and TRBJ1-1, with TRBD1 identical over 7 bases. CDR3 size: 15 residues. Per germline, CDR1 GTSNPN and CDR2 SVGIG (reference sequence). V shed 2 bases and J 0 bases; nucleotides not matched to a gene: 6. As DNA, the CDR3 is TGTGCCTGGAGTCACAGGGGACGGATGAACACTGAAGCTTTCTTT. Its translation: CAWSHRGRMNTEAFF.

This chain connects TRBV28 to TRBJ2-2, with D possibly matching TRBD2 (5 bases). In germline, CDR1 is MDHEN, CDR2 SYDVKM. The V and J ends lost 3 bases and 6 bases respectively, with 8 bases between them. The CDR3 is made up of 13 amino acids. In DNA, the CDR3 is TGTGCCAGCAGTTTCGGGATTTCCGGGGAGCTGTTTTTT. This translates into CASSFGISGELFF.

CDR3 nucleotides: TGTGCCAGCAGTGAAAGTAGCGGGAGTCCCTACAATGAGCAGTTCTTC. It yields the protein CASSESSGSPYNEQFF. J is TRBJ2-1 and V is TRBV6-1, with 9 bases that match TRBD2. Germline V lookup: CDR1 MNHNS, CDR2 SASEGT. The CDR3 sequence is 16 residues long. The ends lost 2 bases at V and 2 bases at J; junction bases unmatched: 4.

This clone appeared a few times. CDR3 coding DNA: TGCGCCAGCAGCTCCACAGGGGAGCGGGAGCAGTACTTC. Translation gives CASSSTGEREQYF. The rearrangement joins TRBV5-1 to TRBJ2-7; the match to TRBD1 covers 7 bases. With V trimmed by 3 bases and J by 7 bases, 7 bases remained unmatched. Germline-derived CDR1 and CDR2 are SGHRS and YFSETQ. The CDR3 length is 13 residues.

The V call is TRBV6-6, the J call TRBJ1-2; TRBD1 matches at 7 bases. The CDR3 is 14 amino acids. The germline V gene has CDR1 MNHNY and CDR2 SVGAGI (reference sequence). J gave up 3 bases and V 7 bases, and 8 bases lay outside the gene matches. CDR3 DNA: TGTGCCAGCACTCAAGGGGGCGCGGACTATGGCTACACCTTC. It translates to CASTQGGADYGYTF.

The CDR3 loop is CASTHGGQGDNEQFF. For the CDR3, the DNA is TGTGCCAGCACCCACGGGGGACAGGGGGACAATGAGCAGTTCTTC. V gene TRBV28 combines with J gene TRBJ2-1; 11 bases map to TRBD1. J lost 5 bases, V lost 7 bases, and 7 bases had no gene match. The V gene's germline CDR1 is MDHEN and CDR2 SYDVKM. CDR3 length: 15 amino acids.

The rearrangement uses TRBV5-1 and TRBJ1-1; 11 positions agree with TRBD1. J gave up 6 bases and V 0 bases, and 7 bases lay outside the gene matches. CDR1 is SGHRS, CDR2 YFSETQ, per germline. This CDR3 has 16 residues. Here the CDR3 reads CASSLAPPGQGAEAFF. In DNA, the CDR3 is TGCGCCAGCAGCTTGGCCCCTCCGGGACAGGGGGCTGAAGCTTTCTTT.

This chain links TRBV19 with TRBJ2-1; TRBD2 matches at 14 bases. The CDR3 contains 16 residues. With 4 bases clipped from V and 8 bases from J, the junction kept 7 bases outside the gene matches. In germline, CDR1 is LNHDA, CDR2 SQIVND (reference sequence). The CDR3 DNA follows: TGTGCCAGTAGTACACGGACTAGCGGGAGGCCAGATGAGCAGTTCTTC. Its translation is CASSTRTSGRPDEQFF. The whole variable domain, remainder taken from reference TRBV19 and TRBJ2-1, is DGGITQSPKYLFRKEGQNVTLSCEQNLNHDAMYWYRQDPGQGLRLIYYSQIVNDFQKGDIAEGYSVSREKKESFPLTVTSAQKNPTAFYLCASSTRTSGRPDEQFFGPGTRLTVL.

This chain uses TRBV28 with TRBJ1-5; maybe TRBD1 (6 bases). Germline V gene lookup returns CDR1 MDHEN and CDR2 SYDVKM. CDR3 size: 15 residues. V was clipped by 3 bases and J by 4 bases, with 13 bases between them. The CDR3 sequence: CASSFGGGPNQPQHF. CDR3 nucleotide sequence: TGTGCCAGCAGTTTTGGGGGGGGGCCAAATCAGCCCCAGCATTTT.

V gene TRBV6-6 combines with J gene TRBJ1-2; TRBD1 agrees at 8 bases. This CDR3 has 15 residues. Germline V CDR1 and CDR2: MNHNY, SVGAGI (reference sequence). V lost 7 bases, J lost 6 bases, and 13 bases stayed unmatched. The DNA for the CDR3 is TGTGCCAGCATCGACGACGGACAGGGTGTTGATGGCTACACCTTC. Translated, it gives CASIDDGQGVDGYTF.

The CDR3 DNA is TGTGCCAGCAGTACGGCCATCCTGACTAGCGGGAGGGCTAACACCGGGGAGCTGTTTTTT. It is translated as CASSTAILTSGRANTGELFF. The chain has TRBV28 and TRBJ2-2; 14 bases map to TRBD2. V shed 5 bases and J 2 bases; nucleotides not matched to a gene: 13. The length of the CDR3 is 20 residues. The germline V gene encodes CDR1 MDHEN and CDR2 SYDVKM. The entire variable domain, with the rest obtained from reference TRBV28 and TRBJ2-2, is as follows: DVKVTQSSRYLVKRTGEKVFLECVQDMDHENMFWYRQDPGLGLRLIYFSYDVKMKEKGDIPEGYSVSREKKERFSLILESASTNQTSMYLCASSTAILTSGRANTGELFFGEGSRLTVL.

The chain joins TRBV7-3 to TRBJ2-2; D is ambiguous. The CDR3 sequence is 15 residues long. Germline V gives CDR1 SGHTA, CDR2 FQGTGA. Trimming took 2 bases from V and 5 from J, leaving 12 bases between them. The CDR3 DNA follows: TGTGCCAGCAGCTTAGGGTCAGGATGGACCGGGGAGCTGTTTTTT. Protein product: CASSLGSGWTGELFF. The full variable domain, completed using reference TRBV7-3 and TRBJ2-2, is GAGVSQTPSNKVTEKGKYVELRCDPISGHTALYWYRQSLGQGPEFLIYFQGTGAADDSGLPNDRFFAVRPEGSVSTLKIQRTERGDSAVYLCASSLGSGWTGELFFGEGSRLTVL.

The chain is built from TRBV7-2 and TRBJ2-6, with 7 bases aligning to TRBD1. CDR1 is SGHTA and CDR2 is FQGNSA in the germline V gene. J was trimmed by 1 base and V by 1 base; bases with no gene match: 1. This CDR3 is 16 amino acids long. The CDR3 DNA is TGTGCCAGCAGCTTAGGACAGGGATCTGGGGCCAACGTCCTGACTTTC. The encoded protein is CASSLGQGSGANVLTF.

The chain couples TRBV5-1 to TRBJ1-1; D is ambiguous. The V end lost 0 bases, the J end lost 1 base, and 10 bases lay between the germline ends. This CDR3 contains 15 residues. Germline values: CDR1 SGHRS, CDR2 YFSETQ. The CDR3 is CASSLALGRNTEAFF. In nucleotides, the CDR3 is TGCGCCAGCAGCTTGGCCCTTGGCCGGAACACTGAAGCTTTCTTT.

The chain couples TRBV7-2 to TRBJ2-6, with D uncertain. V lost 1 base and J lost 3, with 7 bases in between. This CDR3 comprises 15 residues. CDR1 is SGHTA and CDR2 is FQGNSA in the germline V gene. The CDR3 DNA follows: TGTGCCAGCAGCTTAGATAGTATTGGGGCCAACGTCCTGACTTTC. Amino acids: CASSLDSIGANVLTF.